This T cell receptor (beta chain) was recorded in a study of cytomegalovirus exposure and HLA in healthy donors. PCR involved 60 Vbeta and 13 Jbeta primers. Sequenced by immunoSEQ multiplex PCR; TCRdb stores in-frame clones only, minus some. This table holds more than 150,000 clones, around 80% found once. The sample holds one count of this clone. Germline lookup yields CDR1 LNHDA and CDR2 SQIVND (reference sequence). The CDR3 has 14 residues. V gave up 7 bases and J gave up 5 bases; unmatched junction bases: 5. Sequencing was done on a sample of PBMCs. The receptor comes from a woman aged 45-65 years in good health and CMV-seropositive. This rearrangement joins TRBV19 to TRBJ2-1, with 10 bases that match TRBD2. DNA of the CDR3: TGTGCCAGTACCAAGCGGGGGGGCGACAATGAGCAGTTCTTC. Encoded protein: CASTKRGGDNEQFF.